This T cell receptor beta chain emerged from a study of blood T cell repertoires in COVID-19. Study-wide background: Sources were T cells, B-cell-depleted T cells, or PBMCs; the material itself was cDNA or gDNA.

Sequencing used immunoSEQ multiplex PCR; TCRdb keeps in-frame clones, though not all of them. The data contain about 120,000 clones, approximately 67% of them singletons. This clone showed up just a few times. Material: peripheral blood. The receptor's source is a woman in her fifties or sixties with acute or convalescent COVID-19.

The CDR3 DNA is TGTGCCAGCAGCTTGGACAGGGGAATCTACGAGCAGTACTTC. Amino acid sequence: CASSLDRGIYEQYF. The chain employs TRBV5-6 and TRBJ2-7; 7 nucleotides align to TRBD1. CDR1 and CDR2 (germline): SGHDT, YYEEEE. The length of the CDR3 is 14 residues. Unmatched junction bases numbered 3, after V lost 0 bases and J lost 3 bases.